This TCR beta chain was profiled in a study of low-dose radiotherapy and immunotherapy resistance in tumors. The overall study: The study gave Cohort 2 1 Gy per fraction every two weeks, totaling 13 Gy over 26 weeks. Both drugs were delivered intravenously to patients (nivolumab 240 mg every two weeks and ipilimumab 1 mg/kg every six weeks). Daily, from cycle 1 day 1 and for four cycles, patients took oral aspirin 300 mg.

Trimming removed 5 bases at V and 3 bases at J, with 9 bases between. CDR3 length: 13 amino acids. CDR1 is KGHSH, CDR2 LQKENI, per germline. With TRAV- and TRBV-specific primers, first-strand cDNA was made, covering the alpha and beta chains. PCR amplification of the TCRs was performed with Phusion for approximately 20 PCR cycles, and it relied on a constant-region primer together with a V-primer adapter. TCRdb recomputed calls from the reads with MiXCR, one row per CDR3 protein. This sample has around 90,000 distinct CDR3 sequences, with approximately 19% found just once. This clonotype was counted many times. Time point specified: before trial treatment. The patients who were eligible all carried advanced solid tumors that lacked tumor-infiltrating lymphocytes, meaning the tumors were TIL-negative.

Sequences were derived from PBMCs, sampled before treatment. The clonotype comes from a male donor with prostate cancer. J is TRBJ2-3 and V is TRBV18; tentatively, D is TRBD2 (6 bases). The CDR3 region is CASSGDLTDTQYF. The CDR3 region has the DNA TGTGCCAGCTCAGGGGACTTAACAGATACGCAGTATTTT.